The clone carrying this TCR beta chain was counted many times. Its matching antigen is unknown. These data originate in a study of T cell repertoires in cytomegalovirus infection. Turning to the study itself: Through public TCR beta signatures, both CMV infection and matching HLA type were indicated. Whole-study findings and limits: HLA-C-restricted CMV clonotypes gave the most frequent clonotype in two of eight donors. Summed frequency of shared TCR beta families picked out CMV carriers who also had the relevant HLA.

The CDR3 extends over 14 amino acids. Trimming shortened V by 6 bases and J by 1 base, and 12 bases separated the two germline ends. Germline V CDR1 and CDR2: MDHEN, SYDVKM. MiXCR was run by TCRdb on the reads, yielding one entry per CDR3 protein. The sample has more than 150,000 distinct CDR3 sequences, about 20% seen once. The source of this sequence is a human donor in good health (CMV status not recorded). Some clones in this sample may be carry-over from other donors' samples. This sequence joins TRBV28 and TRBJ1-2, with D uncertain. The sample comprised PBMCs. The chain's CDR3 is CASSPPRDNYGYTF. CDR3 bases: TGTGCCAGCAGCCCCCCCCGGGATAACTATGGCTACACCTTC.